The 12 T cell receptor beta chains below were found in one sample sequenced in a study of cytomegalovirus exposure and HLA in healthy donors. In the PCR, 60 Vbeta and 13 Jbeta primers were used. Only in-frame clones appear in the TCRdb table, and some are missing; sequencing was by immunoSEQ multiplex PCR. This repertoire shows 200,000 to 250,000 clones, 76% found once; its top ten account for roughly 0.62%. The sequenced sample was PBMCs. These receptor sequences come from a man aged 18-30 years in good health and CMV-seronegative.

The gene calls are TRBV28 and TRBJ2-7; 7 bases agree with TRBD2. This CDR3 region has 15 residues. The J segment lost 2 bases and the V segment lost 6 bases, leaving 10 bases of the junction unmatched. Germline CDR1 reads MDHEN; CDR2 reads SYDVKM. CDR3 sequence: CASRVRGGPAYEQYF. CDR3 in DNA: TGTGCCAGCAGGGTTAGGGGAGGGCCAGCCTACGAGCAGTACTTC.

This chain uses TRBV5-8 with TRBJ2-2, with 8 bases that match TRBD1. This CDR3 is built from 16 residues. Germline V CDR1 and CDR2: SGHTS, YDEGEE. The V and J ends lost 4 bases and 0 bases, in that order; junction bases with no gene match: 5. This CDR3 is CASSPWTGTNTGELFF. CDR3 DNA: TGTGCCAGCAGCCCTTGGACAGGGACGAACACCGGGGAGCTGTTTTTT.

Only one count was recorded for this clone. The chain is built from TRBV9 and TRBJ2-1, with 7 nucleotides matching TRBD2. Germline V CDR1 and CDR2: SGDLS, YYNGEE. The CDR3 is 14 amino acids. V gave up 7 bases and J gave up 3 bases; unmatched junction bases: 7. Here the CDR3 reads CASGGGVLYNEQFF. CDR3 coding DNA: TGTGCCAGCGGGGGGGGAGTGCTCTACAATGAGCAGTTCTTC.

The chain employs TRBV4-1 and TRBJ2-1, with TRBD2 identical over 9 bases. Per germline, CDR1 MGHRA and CDR2 YSYEKL. Germline trimming cut 4 bases from V and 5 bases from J; bases unmatched to any gene: 3. The length of the CDR3 is 14 residues. CDR3 sequence reads: CASSRIAGDNEQFF. For the CDR3, the DNA is TGCGCCAGCAGCCGAATAGCGGGGGACAATGAGCAGTTCTTC.

The count of this clone is one. The rearrangement uses TRBV5-1 and TRBJ2-5, with D maybe TRBD2 (6 bases). Germline values: CDR1 SGHRS, CDR2 YFSETQ. V was trimmed by 4 bases and J by 2 bases, leaving 18 bases between them. The CDR3 is 16 residues long. The CDR3 DNA is TGCGCCAGCAGCCCGGATATGGAGGGCCGGCAAGAGACCCAGTACTTC. Translating it yields CASSPDMEGRQETQYF.

V and J are TRBV5-1 and TRBJ1-6, with 7 bases fitting TRBD1. V gave up 2 bases and J gave up 9 bases; unmatched junction bases: 5. The CDR3 is 14 amino acids. Germline-derived CDR1 and CDR2 are SGHRS and YFSETQ. Here the CDR3 reads CASSLGTATSPLHF. CDR3 nucleotides: TGCGCCAGCAGCTTAGGGACAGCGACTTCACCCCTCCACTTT. Full variable domain (rest looked up from reference TRBV5-1 and TRBJ1-6): KAGVTQTPRYLIKTRGQQVTLSCSPISGHRSVSWYQQTPGQGLQFLFEYFSETQRNKGNFPGRFSGRQFSNSRSEMNVSTLELGDSALYLCASSLGTATSPLHFGNGTRLTVT.

The V and J genes are TRBV5-6 and TRBJ1-1; 11 positions agree with TRBD1. J was trimmed by 3 bases and V by 4 bases; bases with no gene match: 2. Looked up from germline, CDR1 is SGHDT and CDR2 is YYEEEE. The CDR3 is made up of 14 amino acids. CDR3 loop: CASSPGQGDTEAFF. The CDR3 DNA is TGTGCCAGCAGCCCGGGACAGGGGGACACTGAAGCTTTCTTT.

The chain couples TRBV6-1 to TRBJ2-3; D is unclear. The CDR3 has 11 amino acids. V was clipped by 8 bases and J by 1 base, with 4 bases between them. Germline loops: CDR1 MNHNS, CDR2 SASEGT. The DNA for the CDR3 is TGTGCCAGCCCGGGCACAGATACGCAGTATTTT. This codes for CASPGTDTQYF.

V gene TRBV19 combines with J gene TRBJ2-7, with a tentative D call TRBD1 (5 bases). Germline V CDR1 and CDR2: LNHDA, SQIVND (reference sequence). The germline V and J ends were trimmed by 7 bases and 0 bases, with 13 bases remaining between them. The CDR3 sequence is 14 residues long. CDR3 loop: CASKIQENSYEQYF. The CDR3 nucleotides are TGTGCCAGTAAAATACAGGAGAACTCCTACGAGCAGTACTTC.

This CDR3 is CASSPMDLSYEQYF. The CDR3 nucleotides read TGTGCCAGCTCACCAATGGACTTATCCTACGAGCAGTACTTC. The chain has TRBV18 and TRBJ2-7, with D perhaps matching TRBD2 (5 bases). There are 14 residues in the CDR3. The V end was cut by 2 bases, the J end by 1 base, with 9 bases between. Germline CDR1 is KGHSH and CDR2 is LQKENI.

The chain is built from TRBV30 and TRBJ2-1, with 12 bases identical to TRBD2. This CDR3 has 15 amino acids. Germline V gives CDR1 GTSNPN, CDR2 SVGIG (reference sequence). Unmatched junction bases numbered 7, after V lost 0 bases and J lost 10 bases. The CDR3 DNA follows: TGTGCCTGGAGTGTCTCTAGCGGGAGGGCCGGGGAGCAGTTCTTC. Its protein is CAWSVSSGRAGEQFF.

The chain uses TRBV7-6 and TRBJ1-4, with a tentative D call TRBD1 (5 bases). Trimming removed 5 bases from V and 7 bases from J, with 11 bases in between. Germline V gives CDR1 SGHVS, CDR2 FNYEAQ. The CDR3 totals 13 residues. CDR3 in amino acids: CASSPQGREKLFF. Written as DNA, the CDR3 is TGTGCCAGCAGCCCTCAGGGTCGTGAAAAACTGTTTTTT.